A selection of T cell receptor beta chains follows, all from one sample in a study of neoadjuvant anti-PD-1 for oral cavity cancer. TCRdb's table, derived via immunoSEQ multiplex PCR, lists solely in-frame clones and lacks some. The profile shows approximately 13,000 clones, about 76% of them singletons. Sequences were derived from PBMCs, sampled after nivolumab (anti-PD-1) treatment. The receptors were gathered from a person aged 35-79 years with oral cavity squamous cell carcinoma. Each CDR3 is given with its conserved first and last residue. The D gene is left open where the match is weak. Only part of the rows carry a size: once, few, many, or a class if the clone is expanded.

V	size	J	D	CDR3	DNA
TRBV10-1	-	TRBJ2-5	-	CASSESPDRKTQYF	TGCGCCAGCAGTGAGTCACCGGATCGAAAGACCCAGTACTTC
TRBV9	-	TRBJ2-3	TRBD2	CASSATGTNTDTQYF	TGTGCCAGCAGCGCAACCGGGACTAACACAGATACGCAGTATTTT
TRBV7-3	-	TRBJ2-3	TRBD2	CASSLQGGTNTDTQYF	TGTGCCAGCAGCCTGCAGGGAGGGACGAACACAGATACGCAGTATTTT
TRBV6-6	-	TRBJ2-7	TRBD2	CASKTSGAYEQYF	TGTGCCAGCAAAACTAGCGGAGCCTACGAGCAGTACTTC
TRBV15	-	TRBJ1-4	-	CATSRGPNEKLFF	TGTGCCACCAGCAGGGGCCCTAATGAAAAACTGTTTTTT
TRBV7-8	-	TRBJ2-1	-	CASSLTAGSSSYNEQFF	TGTGCCAGCAGCTTAACGGCTGGGTCCAGCTCCTACAATGAGCAGTTCTTC
TRBV6-6	-	TRBJ1-5	TRBD1	CASSSTGVNQPQHF	TGTGCCAGCAGCTCTACAGGGGTCAATCAGCCCCAGCATTTT
TRBV11-3	-	TRBJ2-2	TRBD1	CASSKGAQDTGELFF	TGTGCCAGCAGTAAGGGGGCGCAGGACACCGGGGAGCTGTTTTTT
TRBV6-6	-	TRBJ1-1	TRBD1	CASSNRGPEAFF	TGTGCCAGCAGCAACAGGGGGCCCGAGGCTTTCTTT
TRBV6-5	-	TRBJ1-3	TRBD1	CASSYSQTGDGNTIYF	TGTGCCAGCAGTTACTCCCAGACAGGGGACGGAAACACCATATATTTT
TRBV10-3	-	TRBJ1-2	TRBD1	CAISGRDRGLGYTF	TGTGCCATCAGTGGCCGGGACAGGGGCCTTGGCTACACCTTC
TRBV7-3	-	TRBJ2-3	TRBD2	CASSPTSGNTDTQYF	TGTGCCAGCAGCCCGACTAGCGGAAACACAGATACGCAGTATTTT
TRBV7-6	-	TRBJ2-3	TRBD2	CASGSMKREITDTQYF	TGTGCCAGCGGATCCATGAAGCGGGAGATTACAGATACGCAGTATTTT
TRBV5-8	-	TRBJ1-2	-	CASNLRRGFNYGYTF	TGTGCCAGCAACTTACGGCGGGGATTCAACTATGGCTACACCTTC
TRBV15	-	TRBJ1-5	-	CATSRETVGQPQHF	TGTGCCACCAGTAGGGAGACCGTAGGTCAGCCCCAGCATTTT
TRBV11-2	few	TRBJ1-2	-	CASSPLPDRDGYTF	TGTGCCAGCAGCCCCCTTCCGGACAGAGATGGCTACACCTTC